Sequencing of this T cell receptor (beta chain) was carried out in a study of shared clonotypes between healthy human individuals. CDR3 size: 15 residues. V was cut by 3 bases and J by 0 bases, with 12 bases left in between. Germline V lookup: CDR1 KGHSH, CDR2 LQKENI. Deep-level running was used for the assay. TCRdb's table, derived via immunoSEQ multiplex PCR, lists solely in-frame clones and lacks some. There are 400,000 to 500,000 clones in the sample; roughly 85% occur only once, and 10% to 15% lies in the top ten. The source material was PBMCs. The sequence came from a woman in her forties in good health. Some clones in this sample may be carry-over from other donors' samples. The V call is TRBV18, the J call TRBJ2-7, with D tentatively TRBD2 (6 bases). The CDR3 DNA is TGTGCCAGCTCACCGGCTAGCGTAGACTCCTACGAGCAGTACTTC. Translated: CASSPASVDSYEQYF.